This TCR beta chain was obtained from a study of shared clonotypes between healthy human individuals. Background on the study: CD4 naive and memory got three plates each, CD8 naive two, CD8 memory one. Study conclusions and caveats: The study generally estimated greater richness for naive than memory subsets. The study's rarefaction showed incomplete sorted-subset sequencing despite large depth. Researchers sampled blood only, noting tissue repertoires likely differ.

Naive CD8 cells lacked CD45RO, underwent positive selection for CCR7 and left out terminally differentiated effector memory CD45RA+ cells. With respect to this clone: The antigen is not known.

TCRdb keeps only in-frame clones here, not all; method: immunoSEQ multiplex PCR. The sample consists of 750,000 to 1,000,000 clones, roughly 92% of them appearing once. CDR3 length equals 14 residues. With V trimmed by 6 bases and J by 0 bases, 5 bases remained unmatched. Germline lookup yields CDR1 MDHEN and CDR2 SYDVKM. This receptor was taken from a man aged 30 to 39 in good health. The V and J genes are TRBV28 and TRBJ2-7, with 7 positions matching TRBD1. The material sequenced was naive CD8+ T cells sorted from blood. CDR3 nucleotide sequence: TGTGCCAGCAGATGGGACAGTAACTCCTACGAGCAGTACTTC. Amino acid sequence: CASRWDSNSYEQYF.